This T cell receptor (beta chain) was recovered during a study of T-cell reconstitution after alpha-beta-depleted transplantation in children. Whole-study findings and limits: T cells produced anew were the main source of T-cell counts and diversity one year after transplant.

Unique molecular identifiers were incorporated when the TCRbeta library was constructed. Each CDR3 protein is one row after TCRdb ran MiXCR on the PCR reads. The repertoire consists of approximately 99,000 distinct CDR3 sequences, with about 6.4% occurring once and the leading ten covering roughly 25%. This clonotype was counted between two and nine times. The antigen is undetermined. The receptor was derived from a male patient aged 2-15 years who had a stem cell transplant for acute lymphoblastic leukemia, so the T cells may come from the graft donor. This specimen consisted of PBMCs, mostly from graft donor cells, obtained 360 days after TCRalphabeta/CD19-depleted stem cell transplant.

CDR3 sequence: CASSSGGRGRTYGYTF. The CDR3, as DNA: TGTGCCAGCAGCTCCGGTGGGAGGGGGCGCACCTATGGCTACACCTTC. The gene calls are TRBV9 and TRBJ1-2; 7 bases map to TRBD1. This CDR3 has 16 residues. Germline loops: CDR1 SGDLS, CDR2 YYNGEE. The ends lost 4 bases at V and 4 bases at J; junction bases unmatched: 13.